The 7 T cell receptor beta chains listed next were all sequenced from one sample in a study of blood T cell repertoires in COVID-19. The data were produced by immunoSEQ multiplex PCR, yet TCRdb's version contains in-frame clones alone and is incomplete. The sample has under 200,000 clones, under 85% seen once. Sequencing used peripheral blood. The receptors originated from a man between 65 and 80 years old with acute or convalescent COVID-19.

The chain employs TRBV7-6 and TRBJ2-3, with D possibly being TRBD1 (6 bases). Per germline, CDR1 SGHVS and CDR2 FNYEAQ. This CDR3 comprises 15 residues. V gave up 1 base and J gave up 4 bases, with 12 bases separating them. The CDR3 reads CASSLVSGAPDTQYF. CDR3 DNA: TGTGCCAGCAGCTTAGTTTCAGGGGCCCCAGATACGCAGTATTTT. Filled out from reference TRBV7-6 and TRBJ2-3, the complete variable domain reads GAGVSQSPRYKVTKRGQDVALRCDPISGHVSLYWYRQALGQGPEFLTYFNYEAQQDKSGLPNDRFSAERPEGSISTLTIQRTEQRDSAMYRCASSLVSGAPDTQYFGPGTRLTVL.

The V call is TRBV12-5, the J call TRBJ1-3, with 8 positions matching TRBD1. CDR3 length: 16 residues. With 6 bases clipped from V and 2 bases from J, the junction kept 9 bases outside the gene matches. Germline V gives CDR1 LGHNT, CDR2 FRNRAP. CDR3 sequence: CASGMTGAFTGNTIYF. CDR3 nucleotide sequence: TGTGCTAGTGGAATGACAGGGGCTTTTACTGGAAACACCATATATTTT.

The V and J genes are TRBV5-1 and TRBJ1-1, with 7 bases aligning to TRBD1. Per the germline V gene, CDR1 is SGHRS and CDR2 is YFSETQ. Trimming removed 0 bases from V and 4 bases from J; junction bases left unmatched: 12. This CDR3 has 17 amino acids. The CDR3 here is CASSLVGTALGGTEAFF. DNA for the CDR3: TGCGCCAGCAGCTTGGTCGGGACAGCCTTGGGAGGCACTGAAGCTTTCTTT.

This chain joins TRBV14 and TRBJ2-7; TRBD1 might be the D (5 bases). CDR3 length: 13 amino acids. The V gene lost 4 bases and the J gene lost 2 bases, with 9 bases spanning the gap. Germline V gene sequence: CDR1 SGHDN, CDR2 FVKESK. The DNA for the CDR3 is TGTGCCAGCAGCCGACAGACTCCCTACGAGCAGTACTTC. It yields the protein CASSRQTPYEQYF.

This chain links TRBV5-1 with TRBJ2-3; 8 bases agree with TRBD1. Germline loops: CDR1 SGHRS, CDR2 YFSETQ. CDR3 length: 16 amino acids. The V segment lost 0 bases and the J segment 6 bases; nucleotides outside the gene matches: 9. CDR3 amino acids: CASSLEGQGRFDTQYF. CDR3 bases: TGCGCCAGCAGCTTGGAAGGACAGGGACGGTTTGATACGCAGTATTTT.

The chain recombines TRBV7-2 with TRBJ2-5, with 7 bases aligning to TRBD1. The CDR3 loop spans 15 amino acids. In germline, CDR1 is SGHTA, CDR2 FQGNSA. The V gene end was trimmed by 4 bases and the J gene end by 7 bases; junction bases not matched to a gene: 12. This chain's CDR3 is CASSYLTGPTRTQYF. The DNA for the CDR3 is TGTGCCAGCAGCTACCTGACAGGGCCGACTCGGACCCAGTACTTC.

The V and J genes are TRBV9 and TRBJ1-1; D unresolved. Trimming removed 0 bases at V and 1 base at J, with 16 bases between. The CDR3 is 17 amino acids. The germline gives CDR1 SGDLS, CDR2 YYNGEE. CDR3 sequence reads: CASSVAAIISENTEAFF. The CDR3 DNA reads TGTGCCAGCAGCGTAGCTGCTATTATTTCCGAGAACACTGAAGCTTTCTTT.